This is a list of T cell receptor beta chains from one sample in a study of shared clonotypes between healthy human individuals. The table came from immunoSEQ multiplex PCR; TCRdb's copy has only in-frame clones and leaves some out. This sample yields hundreds of thousands of clones, of which approximately 96% are seen a single time; about 0.12% belongs to the top ten. Material for sequencing was naive CD8+ T cells sorted from blood. These TCRs come from a woman aged 25 to 39 in good health. CDR3s include the opening cysteine and the closing phenylalanine or tryptophan. D genes are given only for firm matches. Part of the rows lack a size; the others show once, few, many or a class for expanded clones.

cdr3_nt cdr3_aa j_call v_call d_call clone_size
TGTGCCAGCAGCCTATTTGGACAGGCCCTGGGCTACACCTTC CASSLFGQALGYTF TRBJ1-2 TRBV7-9 TRBD1 once
TGTGCCAGCCGAAGGACAGGTGAGGTCACAGATACGCAGTATTTT CASRRTGEVTDTQYF TRBJ2-3 TRBV9 TRBD1 NA
TGTGCCAGCAGTTTGGGAGGTAGCGCTTACAATGAGCAGTTCTTC CASSLGGSAYNEQFF TRBJ2-1 TRBV27 NA NA
TGTGCCAGCAGCTTGCAGGGAGGGTGGTCAGCTTTCTTT CASSLQGGWSAFF TRBJ1-1 TRBV7-9 NA NA
TGCGCCAGCAGTGAGTCGACTTTGAATCAGCCCCAGCATTTT CASSESTLNQPQHF TRBJ1-5 TRBV10-2 NA NA
TGTGCCATCCTACTAGCGGAGAGTTCCGGGGAGCTGTTTTTT CAILLAESSGELFF TRBJ2-2 TRBV7-9 TRBD2 NA
TGTGCCACCAAGTGGGAGGGCGGGGATCAGCCCCAGCATTTT CATKWEGGDQPQHF TRBJ1-5 TRBV28 NA NA
TGTGCCAGCAGCCCTACTAGCGGGAAGAATGAGCAGTTCTTC CASSPTSGKNEQFF TRBJ2-1 TRBV5-4 TRBD2 NA
TGTGCCAGCAGCCATCCTTGGGGGGGTCTGAACACTGAAGCTTTCTTT CASSHPWGGLNTEAFF TRBJ1-1 TRBV14 NA NA
TGTGCCACCAGCAGAGATCCCTTAGCGGGGGAAAGCTCCTACAATGAGCAGTTCTTC CATSRDPLAGESSYNEQFF TRBJ2-1 TRBV15 TRBD2 NA
TGTGCCAGCAGTTTAGGTGGCGGGAACACAGATACGCAGTATTTT CASSLGGGNTDTQYF TRBJ2-3 TRBV27 NA NA
TGTGCCAGCAGTTTAAGGGAGTGGCACGAGCAGTACTTC CASSLREWHEQYF TRBJ2-7 TRBV28 NA NA
TGTGCCAGCAGCCCAATGGTCAATCAGCCCCAGCATTTT CASSPMVNQPQHF TRBJ1-5 TRBV6-5 NA once